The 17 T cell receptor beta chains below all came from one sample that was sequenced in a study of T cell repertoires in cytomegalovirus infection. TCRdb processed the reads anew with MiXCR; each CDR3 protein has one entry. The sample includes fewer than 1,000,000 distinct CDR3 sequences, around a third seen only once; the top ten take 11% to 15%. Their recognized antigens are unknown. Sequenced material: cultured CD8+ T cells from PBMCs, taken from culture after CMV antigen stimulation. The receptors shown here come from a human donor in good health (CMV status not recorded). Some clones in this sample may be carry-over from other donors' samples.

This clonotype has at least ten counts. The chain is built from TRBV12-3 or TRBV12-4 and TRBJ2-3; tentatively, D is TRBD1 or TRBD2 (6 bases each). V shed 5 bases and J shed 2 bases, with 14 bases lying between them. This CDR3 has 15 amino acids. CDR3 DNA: TGTGCCAGCAGTCCCACGCGGGACACCACAGATACGCAGTATTTT. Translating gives CASSPTRDTTDTQYF.

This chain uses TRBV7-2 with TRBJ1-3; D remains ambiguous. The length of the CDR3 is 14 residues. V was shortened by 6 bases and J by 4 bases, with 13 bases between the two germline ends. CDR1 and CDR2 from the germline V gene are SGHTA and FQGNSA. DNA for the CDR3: TGTGCCAGCAGTCGGTTGGCTACAGGAAACACCATATATTTT. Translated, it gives CASSRLATGNTIYF.

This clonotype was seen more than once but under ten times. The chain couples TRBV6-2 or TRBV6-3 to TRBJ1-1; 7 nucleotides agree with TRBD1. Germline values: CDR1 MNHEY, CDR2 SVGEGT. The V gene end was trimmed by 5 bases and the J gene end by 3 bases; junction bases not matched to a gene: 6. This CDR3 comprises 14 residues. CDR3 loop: CASSDREGYTEAFF. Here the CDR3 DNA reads TGTGCCAGCAGTGACAGGGAGGGTTACACTGAAGCTTTCTTT.

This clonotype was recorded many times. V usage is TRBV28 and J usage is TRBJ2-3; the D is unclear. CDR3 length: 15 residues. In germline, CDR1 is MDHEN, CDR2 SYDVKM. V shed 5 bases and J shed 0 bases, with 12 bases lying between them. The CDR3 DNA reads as TGTGCCAGCAGTCCTCTCGGATCCAGCACAGATACGCAGTATTTT. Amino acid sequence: CASSPLGSSTDTQYF.

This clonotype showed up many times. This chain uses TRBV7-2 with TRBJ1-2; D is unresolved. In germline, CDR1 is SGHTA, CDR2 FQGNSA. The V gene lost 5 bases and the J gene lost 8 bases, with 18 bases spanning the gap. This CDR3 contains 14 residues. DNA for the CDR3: TGTGCCAGCAGCCAACCCGGACCGTACGGCGGCTACACCTTC. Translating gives CASSQPGPYGGYTF.

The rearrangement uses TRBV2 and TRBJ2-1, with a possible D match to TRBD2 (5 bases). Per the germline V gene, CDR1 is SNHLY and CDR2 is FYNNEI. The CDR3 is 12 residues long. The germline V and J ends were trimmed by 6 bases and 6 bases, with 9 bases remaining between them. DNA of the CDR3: TGTGCCAGCAGGACACTAGGCAATGAGCAGTTCTTC. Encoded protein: CASRTLGNEQFF.

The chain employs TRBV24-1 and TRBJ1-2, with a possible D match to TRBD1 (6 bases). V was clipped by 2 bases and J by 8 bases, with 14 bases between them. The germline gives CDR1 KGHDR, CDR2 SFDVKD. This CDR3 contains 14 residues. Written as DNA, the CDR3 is TGTGCCACCAGTGATTCCGACAGGAGCAGCGGCTACACCTTC. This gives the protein CATSDSDRSSGYTF.

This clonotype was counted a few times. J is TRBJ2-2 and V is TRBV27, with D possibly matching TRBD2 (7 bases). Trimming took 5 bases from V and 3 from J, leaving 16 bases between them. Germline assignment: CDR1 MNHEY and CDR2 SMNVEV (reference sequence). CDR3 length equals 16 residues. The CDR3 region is CASSDSAGAYTGELFF. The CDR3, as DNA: TGTGCCAGCAGTGATTCTGCGGGGGCTTACACCGGGGAGCTGTTTTTT.

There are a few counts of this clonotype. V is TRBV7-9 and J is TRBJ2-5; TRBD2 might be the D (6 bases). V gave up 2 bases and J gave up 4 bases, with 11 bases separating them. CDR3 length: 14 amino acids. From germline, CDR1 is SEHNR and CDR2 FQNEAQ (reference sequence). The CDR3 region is CASSLQGSGETQYF. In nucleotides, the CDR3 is TGTGCCAGCAGCTTACAGGGTAGCGGAGAGACCCAGTACTTC.

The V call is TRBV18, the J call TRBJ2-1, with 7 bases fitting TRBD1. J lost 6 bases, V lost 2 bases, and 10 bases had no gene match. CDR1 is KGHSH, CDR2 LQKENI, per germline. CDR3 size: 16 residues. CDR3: CASSPDTGEVFNEQFF. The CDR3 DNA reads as TGTGCCAGCTCACCAGATACAGGGGAAGTCTTCAATGAGCAGTTCTTC.

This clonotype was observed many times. As DNA, the CDR3 is TGTGCCATCAGTGGAGCGGGGGGCGAGCAGTACTTC. Its translation is CAISGAGGEQYF. The chain is built from TRBV10-3 and TRBJ2-7; 9 positions agree with TRBD2. Trimming took 4 bases from V and 6 from J; bases not matched to a gene: 1. The CDR3 length is 12 residues. Germline loops: CDR1 ENHRY, CDR2 SYGVKD.

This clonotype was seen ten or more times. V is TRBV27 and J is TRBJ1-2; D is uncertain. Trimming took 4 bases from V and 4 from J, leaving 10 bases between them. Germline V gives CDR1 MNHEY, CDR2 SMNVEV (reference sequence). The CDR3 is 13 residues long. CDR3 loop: CASSSGQLYGYTF. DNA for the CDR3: TGTGCCAGCAGTTCCGGGCAGCTCTATGGCTACACCTTC.

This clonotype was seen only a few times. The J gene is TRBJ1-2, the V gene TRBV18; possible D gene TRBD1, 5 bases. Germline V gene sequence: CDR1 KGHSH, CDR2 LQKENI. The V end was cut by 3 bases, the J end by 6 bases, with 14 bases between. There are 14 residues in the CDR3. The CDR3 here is CASSPGLKEDGYTF. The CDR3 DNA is TGTGCCAGCTCACCGGGACTCAAAGAGGATGGCTACACCTTC.

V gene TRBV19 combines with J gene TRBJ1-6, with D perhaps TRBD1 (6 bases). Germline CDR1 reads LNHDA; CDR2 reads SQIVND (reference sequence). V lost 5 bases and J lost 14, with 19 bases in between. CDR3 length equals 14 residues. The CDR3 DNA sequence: TGTGCCAGTAGTCCGGGGACATGGTATTCGGCCCTCCACTTT. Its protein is CASSPGTWYSALHF.

CDR3 residues: CASSRHEASLTYEQYV. CDR3 nucleotides: TGTGCCAGCAGTCGTCATGAAGCCTCCTTGACCTACGAGCAGTACGTC. The chain combines TRBV28 with TRBJ2-7; D uncertain. Germline values: CDR1 MDHEN, CDR2 SYDVKM. Trimming took off 5 bases at V and 2 bases at J, with 19 bases between the two ends. This CDR3 spans 16 amino acids.

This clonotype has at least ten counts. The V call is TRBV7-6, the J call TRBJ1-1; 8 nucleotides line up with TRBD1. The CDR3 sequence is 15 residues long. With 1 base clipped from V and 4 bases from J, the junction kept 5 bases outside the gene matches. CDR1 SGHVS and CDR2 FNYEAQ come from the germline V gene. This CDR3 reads CASSLEADRATEAFF. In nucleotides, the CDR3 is TGTGCCAGCAGCTTAGAAGCGGACAGGGCCACTGAAGCTTTCTTT.

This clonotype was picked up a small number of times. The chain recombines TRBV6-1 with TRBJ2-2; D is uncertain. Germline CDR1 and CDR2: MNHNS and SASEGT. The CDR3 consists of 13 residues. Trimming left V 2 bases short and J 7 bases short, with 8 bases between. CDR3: CASSELRYGELFF. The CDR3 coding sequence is TGTGCCAGCAGTGAACTGAGGTACGGGGAGCTGTTTTTT.